The 19 T cell receptor beta chains in this list originate from one sample, sequenced in a study of blood T cells in healthy people across ages. A second roughly 7 to 11 cycle PCR used barcoded and J-beta primers. TCRdb passed the 5' RACE reads through MiXCR, listing each CDR3 protein once. The data contain a few hundred thousand distinct CDR3 sequences, 27% of them singletons. Sequencing was carried out using blood. Receptor source: a woman aged 65 to 85 in good health.

This clonotype has ten or more counts. The chain has TRBV7-3 and TRBJ2-1; 7 nucleotides agree with TRBD2. The germline V gene has CDR1 SGHTA and CDR2 FQGTGA. Germline trimming cut 5 bases from V and 4 bases from J; bases unmatched to any gene: 8. The CDR3 contains 15 residues. The CDR3 sequence: CASSVSGTKYNEQFF. In nucleotides, the CDR3 is TGTGCCAGCAGCGTATCCGGGACTAAATACAATGAGCAGTTCTTC.

This clonotype has only one observation. The limits of the CDR3 on the DNA are not certain, so only TCRdb's listed CDR3 is given. The V and J genes are TRBV7-3 and TRBJ2-6; TRBD2 is the table's D call, not checked against the DNA. Germline V gives CDR1 SGHTA, CDR2 FQGTGA. Including both end residues, the CDR3 is 17 amino acids long. CDR3 amino acids: CASSPFGGGSGANVLPF.

This clonotype has just a few counts. This chain connects TRBV30 to TRBJ2-5; possible D gene TRBD1, 6 bases. From germline, CDR1 is GTSNPN and CDR2 SVGIG (reference sequence). V was cut by 3 bases and J by 2 bases, with 16 bases left in between. The CDR3 consists of 15 residues. The CDR3 sequence: CAWSFLGGLQETQYF. DNA for the CDR3: TGTGCCTGGAGCTTCCTAGGGGGTTTACAAGAGACCCAGTACTTC.

This clonotype appeared many times. The chain uses TRBV20-1 and TRBJ2-7; 9 bases match TRBD1. CDR1 is DFQATT and CDR2 is SNEGSKA in the germline V gene (reference sequence). Trimming cost V 0 bases and J 1 base; bases outside gene matches: 4. This CDR3 comprises 15 residues. DNA of the CDR3: TGCAGTGCTAGAGACATGGACAGGGGTTCCTACGAGCAGTACTTC. This sequence encodes CSARDMDRGSYEQYF.

The rearrangement links TRBV30 to TRBJ2-5; TRBD1 matches 8 bases. Germline V gene sequence: CDR1 GTSNPN, CDR2 SVGIG (reference sequence). The CDR3 covers 12 residues. J lost 10 bases, V lost 2 bases, and 6 bases had no gene match. Written as DNA, the CDR3 is TGTGCCTGGAGTTCCACAGACAGGGGCCAGTACTTC. The encoded protein is CAWSSTDRGQYF.

This clonotype was counted a few times. The V call is TRBV27, the J call TRBJ1-1; D may be TRBD1 (6 bases). Germline loops: CDR1 MNHEY, CDR2 SMNVEV (reference sequence). This CDR3 is built from 15 residues. V dropped 4 bases and J dropped 2 bases, with 14 bases sitting between them. The DNA of the CDR3 is TGTGCCAGCAGTTGGACAGCTTCATTAAACACTGAAGCTTTCTTT. It is translated as CASSWTASLNTEAFF.

As for this clonotype: A read error may produce the germline difference seen at one junction end. The chain links TRBV5-4 to TRBJ2-1, with a possible D match to TRBD1 (6 bases). The CDR3 spans 14 residues. Germline V lookup: CDR1 SGHNT, CDR2 YYREEE (reference sequence). CDR3: CASSSAGERNEQSF. The CDR3 coding sequence is TGTGCCAGCAGCTCCGCAGGGGAGAGGAATGAGCAGTCCTTC.

The rearrangement joins TRBV6-6 to TRBJ2-3, with TRBD2 identical over 13 bases. Germline values: CDR1 MNHNY, CDR2 SVGAGI (reference sequence). The CDR3 covers 17 residues. The J segment lost 4 bases and the V segment lost 6 bases, leaving 10 bases of the junction unmatched. The CDR3 protein is CASSPPPLAGGSDTQYF. The CDR3 coding sequence is TGTGCCAGCAGCCCGCCTCCACTAGCGGGGGGGTCAGATACGCAGTATTTT.

This clonotype was counted a few times. V is TRBV7-2 and J is TRBJ2-2; weak D call: TRBD2 (5 bases). The V end was cut by 2 bases, the J end by 0 bases, with 7 bases between. The germline gives CDR1 SGHTA, CDR2 FQGNSA. The CDR3 has 15 amino acids. CDR3 DNA: TGTGCCAGCAGCTTAACTAGGGCGAACACCGGGGAGCTGTTTTTT. As protein: CASSLTRANTGELFF.

This clonotype was counted a few times. The genes are TRBV12-3 or TRBV12-4 and TRBJ1-2; 7 bases fit TRBD1. V dropped 3 bases and J dropped 4; count of bases not matched to a gene: 2. This CDR3 is 13 amino acids long. The CDR3 bases are TGTGCCAGCAGTTTTAGGGGGCCCTATGGCTACACCTTC. Encoded protein: CASSFRGPYGYTF.

V is TRBV20-1 and J is TRBJ2-1, with 7 bases that match TRBD1. There are 16 residues in the CDR3. The V and J ends lost 0 bases and 2 bases, in that order; junction bases with no gene match: 7. From germline, CDR1 is DFQATT and CDR2 SNEGSKA (reference sequence). CDR3 coding DNA: TGCAGTGCTAGAGATCTAGGGCAGGGGGCCTACAATGAGCAGTTCTTC. Translating it yields CSARDLGQGAYNEQFF.

This clonotype was seen a handful of times. The chain employs TRBV20-1 and TRBJ1-2; D possibly corresponds to TRBD1 (6 bases). The CDR3 totals 14 residues. With 3 bases removed from V and 8 bases from J, the gap between germline ends came to 19 bases. The germline gives CDR1 DFQATT, CDR2 SNEGSKA (reference sequence). The CDR3: CSASVRGIRNGYTF. The CDR3 DNA follows: TGCAGTGCTAGCGTCAGGGGAATACGAAACGGCTACACCTTC.

The chain combines TRBV7-2 with TRBJ2-1; 16 positions agree with TRBD2. Unmatched junction bases numbered 7, after V lost 5 bases and J lost 0 bases. CDR3 length: 19 residues. In germline, CDR1 is SGHTA, CDR2 FQGNSA. The CDR3 DNA follows: TGTGCCAGCAGCACCACGGGACTAGCGGGGGGGAGCTCCTACAATGAGCAGTTCTTC. Protein: CASSTTGLAGGSSYNEQFF. The full variable domain, its missing parts supplied by reference TRBV7-2 and TRBJ2-1, is GAGVSQSPSNKVTEKGKDVELRCDPISGHTALYWYRQSLGQGLEFLIYFQGNSAPDKSGLPSDRFSAERTGGSVSTLTIQRTQQEDSAVYLCASSTTGLAGGSSYNEQFFGPGTRLTVL.

The J gene is TRBJ2-7, the V gene TRBV20-1, with 8 bases identical to TRBD1. Germline lookup yields CDR1 DFQATT and CDR2 SNEGSKA (reference sequence). Trimming cost V 5 bases and J 2 bases; bases outside gene matches: 8. The CDR3 has 14 residues. Here the CDR3 DNA reads TGCAGTGCTGCCCGACCGGGACAGGCCTACGAGCAGTACTTC. Translating gives CSAARPGQAYEQYF.

This clonotype has only a few counts. This chain uses TRBV5-1 with TRBJ2-7, with D unresolved. The CDR3 has 14 amino acids. Germline CDR1 is SGHRS and CDR2 is YFSETQ. The ends were cut back, 4 bases at V and 2 bases at J, with 13 bases in the middle. The CDR3 spells CASSAGRGAYEQYF. CDR3 nucleotides: TGCGCCAGCAGCGCCGGACGCGGCGCCTACGAGCAGTACTTC.

The genes are TRBV19 and TRBJ1-1; the D gene is possibly TRBD1 (5 bases). The CDR3 contains 13 residues. V lost 6 bases and J 5 bases, leaving 13 bases between the germline ends. Germline V gene sequence: CDR1 LNHDA, CDR2 SQIVND (reference sequence). This chain's CDR3 is CASSITGGTEAFF. The CDR3 DNA is TGTGCCAGTAGCATAACTGGGGGAACTGAAGCTTTCTTT.

This clonotype has only a few counts. The chain is built from TRBV20-1 and TRBJ2-7; TRBD1 aligns across 9 bases. CDR3 length: 14 amino acids. The V and J ends lost 0 bases and 1 base, in that order; junction bases with no gene match: 1. Germline V gene data show CDR1 as DFQATT and CDR2 as SNEGSKA (reference sequence). The CDR3, as DNA: TGCAGTGCTAGAGACGGGACAGGGTCCTACGAGCAGTACTTC. It codes for CSARDGTGSYEQYF.

This clonotype was seen only a few times. The chain is built from TRBV20-1 and TRBJ1-4, with 10 bases matching TRBD1. CDR1 DFQATT and CDR2 SNEGSKA come from the germline V gene (reference sequence). J lost 11 bases, V lost 2 bases, and 8 bases had no gene match. CDR3 length: 14 residues. As DNA, the CDR3 is TGCAGTGCTAGAAGAGACAGGGGGCTAGGGAAACTGTTTTTT. This gives the protein CSARRDRGLGKLFF.

This clonotype was detected a few times. The chain uses TRBV6-5 and TRBJ1-2; TRBD1 matches 8 bases. The V gene end was trimmed by 0 bases and the J gene end by 5 bases; junction bases not matched to a gene: 2. The CDR3 contains 14 residues. Germline V CDR1 and CDR2: MNHEY, SVGAGI. CDR3 DNA: TGTGCCAGCAGTTACTCTCGACAGGGGTATGGCTACACCTTC. This gives the protein CASSYSRQGYGYTF.